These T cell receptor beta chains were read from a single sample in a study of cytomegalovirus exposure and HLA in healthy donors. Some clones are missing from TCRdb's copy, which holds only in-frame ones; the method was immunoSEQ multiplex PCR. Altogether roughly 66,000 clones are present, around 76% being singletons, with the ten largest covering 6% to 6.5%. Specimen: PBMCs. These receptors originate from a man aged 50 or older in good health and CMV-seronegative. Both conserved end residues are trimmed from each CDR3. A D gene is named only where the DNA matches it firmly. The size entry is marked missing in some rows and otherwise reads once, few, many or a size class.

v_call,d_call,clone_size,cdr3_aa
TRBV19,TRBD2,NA,ASSPWASGRNEQY
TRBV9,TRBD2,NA,ASSGGLAGGAGELF
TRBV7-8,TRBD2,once,ASSLVGLAGFGEQY
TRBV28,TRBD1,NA,ASSSILDRDAYEQY
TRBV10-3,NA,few,AISHRNTEAF
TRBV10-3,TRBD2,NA,AIRERGSSYEQY
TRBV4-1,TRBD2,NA,ASSQDWTSGGHLF
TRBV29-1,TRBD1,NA,SVGQDANYGYT
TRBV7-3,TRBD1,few,ASSQRTGEVETQY
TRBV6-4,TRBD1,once,ASSETGASYNEQF
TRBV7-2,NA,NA,ASRLRPGAGEEKLF
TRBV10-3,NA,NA,ATNRVESNQPQH
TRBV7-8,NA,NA,ASSLFGFAGGYT
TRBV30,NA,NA,AWSGEAKNIQY
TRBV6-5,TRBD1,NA,ASSYFPGGAGDTQY
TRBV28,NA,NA,ASSSQFVGADTQY
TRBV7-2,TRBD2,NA,ATARARGGQGEQF
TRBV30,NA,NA,AWSVGGFHQPQH
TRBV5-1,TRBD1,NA,ASSHPGTGFEAF
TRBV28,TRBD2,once,ASSNGGAGAYEQY
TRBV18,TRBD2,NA,ASSPTSGRGPADTQY
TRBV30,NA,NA,AWRQVGYGYT
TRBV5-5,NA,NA,ASSWVEGSNQPQH
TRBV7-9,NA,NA,ASSEQGPMNTEAF
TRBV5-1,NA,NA,ASRLAGVDTEAF